The 18 T cell receptor beta chains listed next were all sequenced from one sample in a study of cytomegalovirus exposure and HLA in healthy donors. PCR employed 60 Vbeta and 13 Jbeta primers. TCRdb keeps only in-frame clones here, not all; method: immunoSEQ multiplex PCR. The table records 200,000 to 250,000 clones, 70% to 85% of them present only once. Source material: PBMCs. The source of these receptors is a middle-aged woman in good health and CMV-seronegative.

The chain couples TRBV30 to TRBJ1-2; D gene unclear. This CDR3 region has 11 residues. The germline gives CDR1 GTSNPN, CDR2 SVGIG (reference sequence). V dropped 0 bases and J dropped 7 bases, with 6 bases sitting between them. The CDR3 sequence: CAWSVLSGYTF. The DNA of the CDR3 is TGTGCCTGGAGTGTACTTTCTGGCTACACCTTC.

The J gene is TRBJ2-7, the V gene TRBV9; 7 positions match TRBD1. V lost 3 bases and J lost 0; bases outside the gene matches: 6. CDR3 size: 15 residues. Germline CDR1 SGDLS, CDR2 YYNGEE. The CDR3 spells CASSASRGSSYEQYF. The CDR3 DNA sequence: TGTGCCAGCAGCGCATCCAGGGGGAGCTCCTACGAGCAGTACTTC.

This clone was seen only once. The chain employs TRBV4-2 and TRBJ1-5; D not resolved. V lost 0 bases and J lost 5, with 8 bases in between. The V gene's germline CDR1 is LGHNA and CDR2 YNFKEQ. The CDR3 loop spans 14 amino acids. The CDR3 DNA follows: TGTGCCAGCAGCCAAGAGAGGCAATATCAGCCCCAGCATTTT. This translates into CASSQERQYQPQHF.

Regarding this clone: Other nucleotide sequences in the sample specify the same CDR3. This rearrangement joins TRBV7-2 to TRBJ2-1, with D perhaps TRBD2 (6 bases). The CDR3 loop spans 17 amino acids. CDR1 and CDR2 (germline): SGHTA, FQGNSA. V was trimmed by 5 bases and J by 0 bases, leaving 17 bases between them. The CDR3 region is CASSPLGWRGSYNEQFF. CDR3 nucleotide sequence: TGTGCCAGCAGCCCCCTAGGGTGGAGGGGCTCCTACAATGAGCAGTTCTTC. Full variable domain (rest looked up from reference TRBV7-2 and TRBJ2-1): GAGVSQSPSNKVTEKGKDVELRCDPISGHTALYWYRQSLGQGLEFLIYFQGNSAPDKSGLPSDRFSAERTGGSVSTLTIQRTQQEDSAVYLCASSPLGWRGSYNEQFFGPGTRLTVL.

This chain links TRBV11-2 with TRBJ2-7, with 9 nucleotides matching TRBD2. V shed 5 bases, J shed 0 bases, and the junction held 5 bases outside the gene matches. The CDR3 extends over 15 amino acids. Germline V gene lookup returns CDR1 SGHAT and CDR2 FQNNGV. CDR3 sequence reads: CASSPGGGGSYEQYF. The DNA for the CDR3 is TGTGCCAGCAGCCCCGGCGGGGGGGGCTCCTACGAGCAGTACTTC.

This clone was observed a single time. V usage is TRBV9 and J usage is TRBJ2-1, with 8 bases lining up with TRBD2. The CDR3 sequence is 14 residues long. Germline lookup yields CDR1 SGDLS and CDR2 YYNGEE. The V and J ends lost 3 bases and 5 bases, in that order; junction bases with no gene match: 4. CDR3 region: CASSAGTRDNEQFF. The CDR3, as DNA: TGTGCCAGCAGCGCCGGGACTAGGGACAATGAGCAGTTCTTC. Using reference TRBV9 and TRBJ2-1 for the parts outside the CDR3, the full variable domain is DSGVTQTPKHLITATGQRVTLRCSPRSGDLSVYWYQQSLDQGLQFLIQYYNGEERAKGNILERFSAQQFPDLHSELNLSSLELGDSALYFCASSAGTRDNEQFFGPGTRLTVL.

This sequence joins TRBV6-5 and TRBJ2-2; D is undetermined. Germline CDR1 reads MNHEY; CDR2 reads SVGAGI. V was cut by 3 bases and J by 5 bases, with 4 bases left in between. The CDR3 is made up of 12 amino acids. In DNA, the CDR3 is TGTGCCAGCAGTTATCAAACCGGGGAGCTGTTTTTT. This translates into CASSYQTGELFF.

This clone was recorded once. The chain is built from TRBV10-1 and TRBJ2-1; 7 positions agree with TRBD1. Trimming took 0 bases from V and 1 from J; bases not matched to a gene: 6. This CDR3 is built from 17 residues. Germline CDR1 is WNHNN and CDR2 is SYGVQD (reference sequence). CDR3 nucleotides: TGCGCCAGCAGTGAGTCTACAGGGGATTTGTCCTACAATGAGCAGTTCTTC. It encodes CASSESTGDLSYNEQFF.

V usage is TRBV9 and J usage is TRBJ1-4; 7 nucleotides match TRBD1. Losses at the gene ends were 3 bases for V and 4 bases for J; bases not matched to a gene: 3. Germline-derived CDR1 and CDR2 are SGDLS and YYNGEE. The length of the CDR3 is 14 residues. Here the CDR3 reads CASSATGSNEKLFF. The CDR3 DNA reads TGTGCCAGCAGCGCGACAGGGAGTAATGAAAAACTGTTTTTT.

This chain links TRBV9 with TRBJ2-3; TRBD2 matches at 12 bases. V lost 3 bases and J lost 0; bases outside the gene matches: 2. Per the germline V gene, CDR1 is SGDLS and CDR2 is YYNGEE. There are 16 residues in the CDR3. In nucleotides, the CDR3 is TGTGCCAGCAGCGCAGGGACTAGCGGGAGCACAGATACGCAGTATTTT. Its protein is CASSAGTSGSTDTQYF.

V is TRBV10-3 and J is TRBJ2-5; possibly TRBD1 for D (5 bases). In germline, CDR1 is ENHRY, CDR2 SYGVKD. This CDR3 is 15 amino acids long. V dropped 3 bases and J dropped 5 bases, with 16 bases sitting between them. The DNA of the CDR3 is TGTGCCATCAGTGAAGAAGGGGTCGCTCGGGAGACCCAGTACTTC. It is translated as CAISEEGVARETQYF.

This clone is a singleton in its sample. This sequence joins TRBV11-2 and TRBJ2-7, with a possible D match to TRBD1 (6 bases). The CDR3 is made up of 13 amino acids. Germline V gene lookup returns CDR1 SGHAT and CDR2 FQNNGV. The V gene lost 5 bases and the J gene lost 4 bases, with 12 bases spanning the gap. Here the CDR3 DNA reads TGTGCCAGCAGCCTGACAGGTTTTTACGAGCAGTACTTC. The encoded protein is CASSLTGFYEQYF.

The V and J genes are TRBV7-6 and TRBJ2-1, with 9 bases matching TRBD2. Trimming at V came to 3 bases and at J to 5 bases, leaving 11 bases not matched to a gene. The length of the CDR3 is 17 residues. Per the germline V gene, CDR1 is SGHVS and CDR2 is FNYEAQ. The CDR3 region is CASSLLAGGRRDNEQFF. The DNA for the CDR3 is TGTGCCAGCAGCTTGCTGGCGGGGGGGCGGAGGGACAATGAGCAGTTCTTC. Together with reference TRBV7-6 and TRBJ2-1, the CDR3 gives the full variable domain: GAGVSQSPRYKVTKRGQDVALRCDPISGHVSLYWYRQALGQGPEFLTYFNYEAQQDKSGLPNDRFSAERPEGSISTLTIQRTEQRDSAMYRCASSLLAGGRRDNEQFFGPGTRLTVL.

The V call is TRBV7-8, the J call TRBJ2-7, with D possibly being TRBD2 (6 bases). The CDR3 has 13 residues. Per germline, CDR1 SGHVS and CDR2 FQNEAQ. The V end lost 6 bases, the J end lost 4 bases, and 13 bases lay between the germline ends. CDR3 nucleotides: TGTGCCAGCAGACTCGGGACTCAGTACGAGCAGTACTTC. Its protein is CASRLGTQYEQYF.

This clone was found once. The rearrangement joins TRBV6-5 to TRBJ1-1; no definite D call. V lost 2 bases and J 4 bases, leaving 8 bases between the germline ends. The CDR3 runs to 13 residues. CDR1 and CDR2 from the germline V gene are MNHEY and SVGAGI. CDR3 bases: TGTGCCAGCAGTTACGGAGAGAGCACTGAAGCTTTCTTT. The encoded protein is CASSYGESTEAFF.

This chain joins TRBV4-3 and TRBJ1-2; 7 bases are shared with TRBD1. The CDR3 length is 15 residues. Trimming removed 1 base from V and 5 bases from J; junction bases left unmatched: 7. Looked up from germline, CDR1 is LGHNA and CDR2 is YSLEER. The CDR3 DNA follows: TGCGCCAGCAGCCAAGCCGGGACAGAGATATATGGCTACACCTTC. This translates into CASSQAGTEIYGYTF.

This clone was found a few times. The chain joins TRBV6-1 to TRBJ1-1, with D possibly being TRBD1 (6 bases). Per germline, CDR1 MNHNS and CDR2 SASEGT. This CDR3 contains 13 residues. Deletions cut 0 bases from V and 7 bases from J, with 9 bases between. CDR3 sequence: CASSEATQGEAFF. CDR3 coding DNA: TGTGCCAGCAGTGAAGCGACACAGGGTGAAGCTTTCTTT.

V is TRBV9 and J is TRBJ2-2, with a tentative D call TRBD1 (6 bases). V gave up 0 bases and J gave up 7 bases, with 10 bases separating them. Germline assignment: CDR1 SGDLS and CDR2 YYNGEE. This CDR3 region has 14 residues. The DNA for the CDR3 is TGTGCCAGCAGCGTAGGGGGGCGGAGCGGGGAGCTGTTTTTT. Amino acid sequence: CASSVGGRSGELFF.